This TCR beta chain was identified in a study of human T cells and chemical hapten exposure. TCRdb reprocessed the RACE reads with MiXCR, giving one entry per CDR3 protein. Of 180,000 or so distinct CDR3 sequences detected, more than 25% appear once; the ten largest clones hold less than 3.5%. In this sample, this clonotype turned up a few times. The sample's time point: pre-sensitization, week 0. Indicated treatment: therapeutic diphenylcyclopropenone sensitization with weekly scalp DPC. This clonotype originated in a woman under 40 with alopecia areata. Some clones in this sample may be carry-over from other donors' samples. The material was whole blood, obtained in connection with sensitization to the hapten diphenylcyclopropenone (DPC).

The CDR3 is CAISVGQGGYEQYF. CDR3 bases: TGTGCCATCAGTGTCGGCCAGGGGGGCTACGAGCAGTACTTC. The V gene is TRBV10-3, the J gene TRBJ2-7; D is possibly TRBD1 (7 bases). CDR3 length equals 14 residues. The V end lost 4 bases, the J end lost 3 bases, and 13 bases lay between the germline ends. Germline CDR1 and CDR2: ENHRY and SYGVKD.